Below, one T cell receptor (beta chain) is given with its context. Its antigen is undetermined. Time point given: week 11, during vaccination. One vaccine dose held 300 ug of mutant IDH1 20-mer peptide and came with topical imiquimod. The source of the sample is a study of a mutant IDH1 vaccine in newly diagnosed glioma. Study context: Vaccination was launched 4-6 weeks after radiotherapy alone, or with temozolomide cycles.

CDR3 length: 11 residues. Germline loops: CDR1 SQVTM, CDR2 ANQGSEA. Trimming shortened V by 8 bases and J by 7 bases, and 12 bases separated the two germline ends. Libraries were prepared by immunoSEQ multiplex PCR; TCRdb keeps only in-frame clonotypes and omits some of them. This sample yields 31,000 or so clones, of which roughly three quarters are seen a single time; approximately 24% belongs to the top ten. The chain uses TRBV29-1 and TRBJ2-1; no clear D. This material consisted of PBMCs, taken from a glioma patient whose treatment included an IDH1 peptide vaccine. This sequence originates from a man in his thirties or forties with glioma. Here the CDR3 reads CSSGDRNEQFF. The CDR3 DNA follows: TGCAGCTCCGGCGATAGGAATGAGCAGTTCTTC.